Each of the 12 T cell receptor beta chains below was sequenced from the same sample in a study of molecular identifiers for immune sequencing clone quantification. Using its own MiXCR run on the PCR reads, TCRdb lists one record per CDR3 protein. The sample has some 320,000 distinct CDR3 sequences, about 22% seen once. Input material: naive CD8+ T cells from blood, with Jurkat cell RNA spiked in. The subset denotes: FACS-sorted CD8+CD4-CCR7+CD45RA+ naive T cells. These receptors were collected from a human donor in good health. Some libraries in this study had Jurkat cell RNA spiked in.

This clonotype appeared many times. The chain employs TRBV10-1 and TRBJ2-5; a possible D gene is TRBD1 (6 bases). The germline CDR1 and CDR2 sequences are WNHNN and SYGVQD (reference sequence). The CDR3 loop spans 16 amino acids. V was pared by 0 bases and J by 4 bases, with 15 bases between. The CDR3 here is CASSESRTDPRETQYF. CDR3 DNA: TGCGCCAGCAGTGAGTCCAGGACAGACCCCAGAGAGACCCAGTACTTC.

In its sample, this clonotype was seen a few times. The V and J genes are TRBV11-2 and TRBJ1-1, with TRBD1 matching 7 bases. V gave up 3 bases and J gave up 5 bases; unmatched junction bases: 9. CDR1 and CDR2 (germline): SGHAT, FQNNGV. CDR3 size: 15 residues. CDR3 sequence (DNA): TGTGCCAGCAGCTTTGGGACCCTCAGGGGGACTGAAGCTTTCTTT. This codes for CASSFGTLRGTEAFF.

This clonotype occurred many times. The V call is TRBV7-8, the J call TRBJ2-6; perhaps TRBD2 as D (5 bases). V gave up 1 base and J gave up 4 bases, with 11 bases separating them. Germline CDR1 is SGHVS and CDR2 is FQNEAQ. This CDR3 comprises 16 residues. CDR3: CASSLVGLAGANVLTF. In DNA, the CDR3 is TGTGCCAGCAGCTTAGTTGGACTTGCGGGGGCCAACGTCCTGACTTTC. Based on the CDR3 plus reference TRBV7-8 and TRBJ2-6, the full variable domain is GAGVSQSPRYKVAKRGQDVALRCDPISGHVSLFWYQQALGQGPEFLTYFQNEAQLDKSGLPSDRFFAERPEGSVSTLKIQRTQQEDSAVYLCASSLVGLAGANVLTFGAGSRLTVL.

This clonotype was observed at least ten times. The rearrangement links TRBV9 to TRBJ2-3; 9 bases are shared with TRBD2. V trimming: 4 bases; J trimming: 5 bases; junction bases outside the gene matches: 5. CDR1 and CDR2 from the germline V gene are SGDLS and YYNGEE. The CDR3 is 14 residues long. The CDR3 reads CASSLAGNQDTQYF. The CDR3 region has the DNA TGTGCCAGCAGCCTAGCGGGAAATCAAGATACGCAGTATTTT.

This clonotype occurred many times. The chain joins TRBV29-1 to TRBJ2-2, with D possibly matching TRBD2 (5 bases). V lost 6 bases, J lost 8 bases, and 13 bases lay in between. This CDR3 spans 12 amino acids. Germline V CDR1 and CDR2: SQVTM, ANQGSEA. The CDR3 region has the DNA TGCAGCGTGCGGACTCTTGCGGGGGAGCTGTTTTTT. Its translation is CSVRTLAGELFF.

This clonotype was counted ten times or more. The chain has TRBV6-1 and TRBJ1-2; the match to TRBD1 covers 8 bases. This CDR3 region has 15 residues. Germline CDR1 MNHNS, CDR2 SASEGT. V gave up 6 bases and J gave up 5 bases; unmatched junction bases: 11. CDR3 amino acids: CASSEGQGAGYGYTF. The DNA for the CDR3 is TGTGCCAGCAGCGAGGGTCAGGGGGCTGGATATGGCTACACCTTC.

This clonotype has at least ten counts. V is TRBV4-3 and J is TRBJ2-7; D perhaps matches TRBD2 (5 bases). The V gene lost 0 bases and the J gene lost 6 bases, with 21 bases spanning the gap. This CDR3 region has 17 residues. In germline, CDR1 is LGHNA, CDR2 YSLEER. The DNA of the CDR3 is TGCGCCAGCAGCCAAGATCGGAGGTTCAGCGGCGGCGGCGAGCAGTACTTC. Translated: CASSQDRRFSGGGEQYF.

The sample holds many counts of this clonotype. This chain uses TRBV9 with TRBJ2-3, with D tentatively TRBD1 or TRBD2 (5 bases each). Germline V CDR1 and CDR2: SGDLS, YYNGEE. Trimming removed 3 bases from V and 2 bases from J, with 13 bases in between. The length of the CDR3 is 15 residues. CDR3 nucleotides: TGTGCCAGCAGCGCCGAGGGGCCCTCCACAGATACGCAGTATTTT. It yields the protein CASSAEGPSTDTQYF. Supplemented by reference TRBV9 and TRBJ2-3, the full variable domain reads DSGVTQTPKHLITATGQRVTLRCSPRSGDLSVYWYQQSLDQGLQFLIQYYNGEERAKGNILERFSAQQFPDLHSELNLSSLELGDSALYFCASSAEGPSTDTQYFGPGTRLTVL.

The V and J genes are TRBV7-9 and TRBJ1-1; D may be TRBD1 (6 bases). The V end was cut by 2 bases, the J end by 4 bases, with 11 bases between. Per germline, CDR1 SEHNR and CDR2 FQNEAQ (reference sequence). The CDR3 has 14 residues. DNA for the CDR3: TGTGCCAGCAGCTTACCGGCGGGGGCCACTGAAGCTTTCTTT. Translating it yields CASSLPAGATEAFF. Together with reference TRBV7-9 and TRBJ1-1, the CDR3 gives the full variable domain: DTGVSQNPRHKITKRGQNVTFRCDPISEHNRLYWYRQTLGQGPEFLTYFQNEAQLEKSRLLSDRFSAERPKGSFSTLEIQRTEQGDSAMYLCASSLPAGATEAFFGQGTRLTVV.

This clonotype was detected many times. The chain links TRBV24-1 to TRBJ2-1; 9 bases align to TRBD2. The CDR3 length is 18 residues. Germline trimming cut 5 bases from V and 3 bases from J; bases unmatched to any gene: 13. Germline assignment: CDR1 KGHDR and CDR2 SFDVKD. The CDR3, as DNA: TGTGCCACCAGTGGCGTAGCCGCTACTAGCGGGTACTACAATGAGCAGTTCTTC. Translation: CATSGVAATSGYYNEQFF.

As regards this clonotype: A much larger clone is a single base away; this may be a read error. The genes are TRBV7-2 and TRBJ2-7; D perhaps matches TRBD2 (7 bases). Deletions cut 1 base from V and 0 bases from J, with 13 bases between. This CDR3 contains 16 residues. Germline V lookup: CDR1 SGHTA, CDR2 FQGNSA. CDR3 bases: TGTGCCAGCAGCTTAGAGGGGGGGGCCAGCTCCTACGAGCAGTACTTC. Protein sequence: CASSLEGGASSYEQYF.

This clonotype was picked up many times. The chain joins TRBV7-2 to TRBJ2-5; the match to TRBD2 covers 7 bases. The CDR3 loop spans 18 amino acids. Germline V gene lookup returns CDR1 SGHTA and CDR2 FQGNSA. V lost 5 bases, J lost 1 base, and 16 bases stayed unmatched. The CDR3 nucleotides are TGTGCCAGCAGCCTCACTAGCGCCCGGCCTGGAGCCCAAGAGACCCAGTACTTC. Protein sequence: CASSLTSARPGAQETQYF.